These T cell receptor beta chains were read from a single sample in a study of chemoradiotherapy in HPV16-positive cancers. The assay was immunoSEQ multiplex PCR, and TCRdb's table has in-frame clones only and misses some. Of several thousand clones listed, over 70% are singletons. The material was tumor tissue, obtained from a patient who underwent chemoradiotherapy. All receptors derive from a human donor with HPV-associated anogenital cancer. Each CDR3 is given with its conserved first and last residue. Fields, in order: CDR3 DNA, CDR3 protein, D gene, V gene, J gene, clone size. A D gene is named only where the DNA matches it firmly. A clone size is listed for some rows: how often the clone was seen (once, few, many), or a class if it is expanded.

DNA: TGTGCCAGCAGAGAGACAGGGGGAGGTGAAAAACTGTTTTTT; CDR3: CASRETGGGEKLFF; D: TRBD1; V: TRBV2; J: TRBJ1-4; size: NA
DNA: TGCGCCAGCAGCTTGGGGGCCTCATACGAGCAGTACTTC; CDR3: CASSLGASYEQYF; D: NA; V: TRBV5-1; J: TRBJ2-7; size: NA
DNA: TGTGCCAGCAGCCCCAATACAGGGTCCTATGGCTACACCTTC; CDR3: CASSPNTGSYGYTF; D: NA; V: TRBV5-5; J: TRBJ1-2; size: NA
DNA: TGTGCCAGCAGCTTGACCGGGGGGGCTAGCAATCAGCCCCAGCATTTT; CDR3: CASSLTGGASNQPQHF; D: NA; V: TRBV5-6; J: TRBJ1-5; size: NA
DNA: TGTGCCAGCAGTCGGGCCGATAACTATGGCTACACCTTC; CDR3: CASSRADNYGYTF; D: NA; V: TRBV6-5; J: TRBJ1-2; size: once
DNA: TGTGCCAGTCTATCATTGGGGGCAAGCGGGGAGCTGTTTTTT; CDR3: CASLSLGASGELFF; D: NA; V: TRBV19; J: TRBJ2-2; size: few
DNA: TGCGCCAGCAGCTTGGAGGGACAGGGGAACACTGAAGCTTTCTTT; CDR3: CASSLEGQGNTEAFF; D: TRBD1; V: TRBV5-1; J: TRBJ1-1; size: NA
DNA: TGTGCCAGCAGCAAAAGCGACAGGGTTATGAGATCACCCCTCCACTTT; CDR3: CASSKSDRVMRSPLHF; D: NA; V: TRBV21-1; J: TRBJ1-6; size: few
DNA: TGCGCCAGCAGCTTGTCGCGACACGGGAACACTGAAGCTTTCTTT; CDR3: CASSLSRHGNTEAFF; D: NA; V: TRBV5-1; J: TRBJ1-1; size: NA
DNA: TGTGCCACAGCGTCCGGGGCAGCCGATAGGTCACCCCTCCACTTT; CDR3: CATASGAADRSPLHF; D: NA; V: TRBV6-1; J: TRBJ1-6; size: NA
DNA: TGTGCCACCTTACCCTCTGGAAACACCATATATTTT; CDR3: CATLPSGNTIYF; D: NA; V: TRBV7-9; J: TRBJ1-3; size: NA
DNA: TGTGCCAGCTCCAATCGGGACACTGAAGCTTTCTTT; CDR3: CASSNRDTEAFF; D: NA; V: TRBV5-4; J: TRBJ1-1; size: NA
DNA: TGCGCCAGCAGCTTGGGGACAGGGGGCTCCTACAATGAGCAGTTCTTC; CDR3: CASSLGTGGSYNEQFF; D: TRBD1; V: TRBV5-1; J: TRBJ2-1; size: NA
DNA: TGTGCCAGCAGCCATTCCGGGACCAACACAGATACGCAGTATTTT; CDR3: CASSHSGTNTDTQYF; D: NA; V: TRBV7-9; J: TRBJ2-3; size: NA
DNA: TGTGCCAGCAGCCCCTTCCAGGGGGCCGTTGAGCAGTACTTC; CDR3: CASSPFQGAVEQYF; D: TRBD1; V: TRBV14; J: TRBJ2-7; size: NA
DNA: TGCGCCAGCTCCGCCGGACAGGTTCCCTACGAGCAGTACTTC; CDR3: CASSAGQVPYEQYF; D: TRBD1; V: TRBV5-1; J: TRBJ2-7; size: NA
DNA: TGTGCCAGCAGCTTAGGTCAGACCTATGGCTACACCTTC; CDR3: CASSLGQTYGYTF; D: NA; V: TRBV7-9; J: TRBJ1-2; size: NA
DNA: TGTGCCAGCACCCAAGAACAGGGGGAACGGTTCGAGGGCAATCAGCCCCAGCATTTT; CDR3: CASTQEQGERFEGNQPQHF; D: NA; V: TRBV21-1; J: TRBJ1-5; size: NA
DNA: TGTGCCAGCAGTTTATTAACAGGGATCGGGGCCCAGCATTTT; CDR3: CASSLLTGIGAQHF; D: NA; V: TRBV28; J: TRBJ1-5; size: once
DNA: TGTGCTAGTGGTTTTGAAACAGGGTGGTACAATGAGCAGTTCTTC; CDR3: CASGFETGWYNEQFF; D: NA; V: TRBV12-5; J: TRBJ2-1; size: NA